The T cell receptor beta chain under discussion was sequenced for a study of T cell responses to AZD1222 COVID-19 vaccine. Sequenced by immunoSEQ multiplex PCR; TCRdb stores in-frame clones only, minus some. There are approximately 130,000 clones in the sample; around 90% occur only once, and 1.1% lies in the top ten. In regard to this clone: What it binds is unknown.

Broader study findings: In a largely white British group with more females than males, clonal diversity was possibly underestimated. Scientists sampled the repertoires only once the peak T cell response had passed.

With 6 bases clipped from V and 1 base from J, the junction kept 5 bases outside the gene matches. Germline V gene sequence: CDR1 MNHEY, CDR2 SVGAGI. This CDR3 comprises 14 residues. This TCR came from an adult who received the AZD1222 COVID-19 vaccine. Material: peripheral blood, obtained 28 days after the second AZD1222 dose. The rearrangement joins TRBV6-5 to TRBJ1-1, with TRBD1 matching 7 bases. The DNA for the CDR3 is TGTGCCAGCAGGGCAGGGGGTGAGAACACTGAAGCTTTCTTT. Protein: CASRAGGENTEAFF.